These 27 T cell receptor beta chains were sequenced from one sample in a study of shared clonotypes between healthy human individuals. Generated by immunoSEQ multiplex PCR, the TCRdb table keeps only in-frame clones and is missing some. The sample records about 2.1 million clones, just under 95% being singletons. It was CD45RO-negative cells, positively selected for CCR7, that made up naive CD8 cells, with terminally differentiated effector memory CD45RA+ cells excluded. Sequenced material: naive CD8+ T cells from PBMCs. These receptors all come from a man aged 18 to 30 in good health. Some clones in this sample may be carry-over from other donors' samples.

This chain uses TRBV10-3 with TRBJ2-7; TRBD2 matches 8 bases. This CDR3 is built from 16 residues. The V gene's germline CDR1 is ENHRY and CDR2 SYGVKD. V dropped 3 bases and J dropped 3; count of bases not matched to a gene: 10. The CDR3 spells CAISDGATSGLYEQYF. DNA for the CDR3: TGTGCCATCAGTGACGGGGCCACTAGCGGCCTCTACGAGCAGTACTTC.

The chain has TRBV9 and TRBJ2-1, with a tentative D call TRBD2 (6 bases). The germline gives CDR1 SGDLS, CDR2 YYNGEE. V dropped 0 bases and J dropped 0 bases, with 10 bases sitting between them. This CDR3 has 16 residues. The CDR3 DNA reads TGTGCCAGCAGCGTAGCGGGGGTAAGCTCCTACAATGAGCAGTTCTTC. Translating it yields CASSVAGVSSYNEQFF.

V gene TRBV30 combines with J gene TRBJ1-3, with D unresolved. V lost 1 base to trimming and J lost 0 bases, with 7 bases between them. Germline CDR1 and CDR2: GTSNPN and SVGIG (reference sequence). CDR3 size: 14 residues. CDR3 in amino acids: CAWSAGDSGNTIYF. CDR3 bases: TGTGCCTGGAGTGCTGGAGACTCTGGAAACACCATATATTTT. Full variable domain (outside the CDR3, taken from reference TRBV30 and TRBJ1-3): SQTIHQWPATLVQPVGSPLSLECTVEGTSNPNLYWYRQAAGRGLQLLFYSVGIGQISSEVPQNLSASRPQDRQFILSSKKLLLSDSGFYLCAWSAGDSGNTIYFGEGSWLTVV.

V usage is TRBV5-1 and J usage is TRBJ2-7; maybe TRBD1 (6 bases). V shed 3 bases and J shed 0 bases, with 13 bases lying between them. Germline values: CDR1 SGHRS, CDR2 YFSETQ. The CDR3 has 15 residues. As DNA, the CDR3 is TGCGCCAGCAGCTCGAGGTTAGGGGGCTCCTACGAGCAGTACTTC. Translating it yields CASSSRLGGSYEQYF.

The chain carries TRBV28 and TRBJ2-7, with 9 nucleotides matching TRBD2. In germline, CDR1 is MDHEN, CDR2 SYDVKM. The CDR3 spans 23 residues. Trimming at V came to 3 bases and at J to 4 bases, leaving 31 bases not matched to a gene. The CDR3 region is CASSFFSRRGVDSGRFVGYEQYF. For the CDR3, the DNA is TGTGCCAGCAGTTTTTTCTCCCGTAGGGGGGTCGACAGCGGGAGGTTCGTTGGGTACGAGCAGTACTTC.

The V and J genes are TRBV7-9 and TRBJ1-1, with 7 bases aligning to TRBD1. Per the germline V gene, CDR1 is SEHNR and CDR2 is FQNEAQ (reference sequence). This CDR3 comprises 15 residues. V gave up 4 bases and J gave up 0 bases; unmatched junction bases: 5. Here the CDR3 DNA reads TGTGCCAGCAGCTCCGACAGGGACCTGAACACTGAAGCTTTCTTT. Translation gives CASSSDRDLNTEAFF.

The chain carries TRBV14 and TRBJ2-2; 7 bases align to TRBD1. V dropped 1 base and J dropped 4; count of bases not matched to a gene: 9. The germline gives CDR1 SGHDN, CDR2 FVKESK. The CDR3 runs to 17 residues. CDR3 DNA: TGTGCCAGCAGCCAAGTGGAGACAGGGTGGGGCACCGGGGAGCTGTTTTTT. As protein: CASSQVETGWGTGELFF.

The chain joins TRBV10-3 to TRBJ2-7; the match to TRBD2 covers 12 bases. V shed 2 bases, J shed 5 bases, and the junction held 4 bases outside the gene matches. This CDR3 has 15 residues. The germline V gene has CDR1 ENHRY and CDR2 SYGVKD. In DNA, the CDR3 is TGTGCCATCAGTGAGGCGACTAGCGGGAGCCACGAGCAGTACTTC. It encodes CAISEATSGSHEQYF.

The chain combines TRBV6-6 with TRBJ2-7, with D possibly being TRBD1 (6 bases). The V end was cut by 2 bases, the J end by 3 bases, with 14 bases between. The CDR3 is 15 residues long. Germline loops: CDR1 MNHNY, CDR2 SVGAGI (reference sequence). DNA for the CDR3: TGTGCCAGCAGTTACAGTTCGGGACATGACTACGAGCAGTACTTC. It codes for CASSYSSGHDYEQYF.

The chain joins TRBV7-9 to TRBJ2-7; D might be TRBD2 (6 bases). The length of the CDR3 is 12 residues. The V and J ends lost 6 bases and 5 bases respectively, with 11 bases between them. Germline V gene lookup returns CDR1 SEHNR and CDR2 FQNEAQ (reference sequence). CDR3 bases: TGTGCCAGCAGTCAAGGCGGGAACGAGCAGTACTTC. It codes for CASSQGGNEQYF.

Here the CDR3 reads CASSGGPAGGPGELFF. The CDR3 DNA reads TGTGCCAGCAGCGGGGGGCCAGCGGGAGGGCCCGGGGAGCTGTTTTTT. The chain carries TRBV7-9 and TRBJ2-2; 10 nucleotides align to TRBD2. Trimming at V came to 5 bases and at J to 6 bases, leaving 9 bases not matched to a gene. Germline CDR1 reads SEHNR; CDR2 reads FQNEAQ (reference sequence). CDR3 length: 16 amino acids. Using reference TRBV7-9 and TRBJ2-2 for the parts outside the CDR3, the full variable domain is DTGVSQNPRHKITKRGQNVTFRCDPISEHNRLYWYRQTLGQGPEFLTYFQNEAQLEKSRLLSDRFSAERPKGSFSTLEIQRTEQGDSAMYLCASSGGPAGGPGELFFGEGSRLTVL.

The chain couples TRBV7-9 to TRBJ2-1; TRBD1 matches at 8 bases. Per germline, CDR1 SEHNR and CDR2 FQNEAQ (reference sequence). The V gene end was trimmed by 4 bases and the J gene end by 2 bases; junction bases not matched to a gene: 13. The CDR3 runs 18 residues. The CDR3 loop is CASSSRIRTGTTYNEQFF. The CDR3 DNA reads TGTGCCAGCAGCTCGCGAATCCGGACAGGGACGACCTACAATGAGCAGTTCTTC.

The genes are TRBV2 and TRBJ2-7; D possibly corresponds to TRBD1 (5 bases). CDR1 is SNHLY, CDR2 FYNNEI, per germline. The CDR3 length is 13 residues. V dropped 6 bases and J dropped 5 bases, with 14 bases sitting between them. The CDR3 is CASSYIGRDEQYF. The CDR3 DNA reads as TGTGCCAGCAGCTACATAGGCAGGGACGAGCAGTACTTC.

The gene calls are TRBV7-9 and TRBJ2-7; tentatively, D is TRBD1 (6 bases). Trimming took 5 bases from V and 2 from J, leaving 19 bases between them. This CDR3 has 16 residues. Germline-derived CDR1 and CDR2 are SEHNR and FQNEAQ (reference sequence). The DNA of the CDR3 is TGTGCCAGCAGCCCTGACACCGGGACAAAAACCTACGAGCAGTACTTC. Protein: CASSPDTGTKTYEQYF.

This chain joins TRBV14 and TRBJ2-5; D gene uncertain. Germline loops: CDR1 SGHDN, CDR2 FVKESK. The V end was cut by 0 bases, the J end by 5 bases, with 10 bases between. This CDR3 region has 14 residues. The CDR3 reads CASSQDWGSETQYF. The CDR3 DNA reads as TGTGCCAGCAGCCAAGATTGGGGTAGCGAGACCCAGTACTTC.

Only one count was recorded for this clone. In DNA, the CDR3 is TGTGCCAGCAGCTTAGAGGTTAGCCGCTCCTACAATGAGCAGTTCTTC. This translates into CASSLEVSRSYNEQFF. The chain recombines TRBV7-9 with TRBJ2-1; no definite D call. V was trimmed by 1 base and J by 0 bases, leaving 10 bases between them. This CDR3 spans 16 amino acids. The germline V gene encodes CDR1 SEHNR and CDR2 FQNEAQ (reference sequence). Full variable domain (remainder filled in from reference TRBV7-9 and TRBJ2-1): DTGVSQNPRHKITKRGQNVTFRCDPISEHNRLYWYRQTLGQGPEFLTYFQNEAQLEKSRLLSDRFSAERPKGSFSTLEIQRTEQGDSAMYLCASSLEVSRSYNEQFFGPGTRLTVL.

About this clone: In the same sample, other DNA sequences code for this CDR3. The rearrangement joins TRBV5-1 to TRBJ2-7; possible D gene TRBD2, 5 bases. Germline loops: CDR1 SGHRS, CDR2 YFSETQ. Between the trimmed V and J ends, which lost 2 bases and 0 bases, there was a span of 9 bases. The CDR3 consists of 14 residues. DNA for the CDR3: TGCGCCAGCAGCTTAGCGGCGAGCTCCTACGAGCAGTACTTC. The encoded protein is CASSLAASSYEQYF.

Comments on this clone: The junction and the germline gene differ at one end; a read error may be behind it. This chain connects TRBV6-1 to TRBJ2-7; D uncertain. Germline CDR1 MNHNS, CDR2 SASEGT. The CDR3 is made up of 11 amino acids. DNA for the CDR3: TGTGCCACCAGTTGGGTCTACGAGCAGTACTTC. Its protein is CATSWVYEQYF.

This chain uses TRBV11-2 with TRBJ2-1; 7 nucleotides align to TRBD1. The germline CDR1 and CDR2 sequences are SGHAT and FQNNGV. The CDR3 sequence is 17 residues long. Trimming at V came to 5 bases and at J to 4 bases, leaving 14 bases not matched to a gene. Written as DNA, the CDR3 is TGTGCCAGCAGCCGCCACAGGGGTGAGGCAGTATACAATGAGCAGTTCTTC. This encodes CASSRHRGEAVYNEQFF.

The CDR3 nucleotides read TGTGCCTGGAATGGGGGGGTCCAAGAGACCCAGTACTTC. It specifies CAWNGGVQETQYF. This sequence joins TRBV30 and TRBJ2-5; TRBD2 aligns across 7 bases. CDR3 length equals 13 residues. With 4 bases clipped from V and 1 base from J, the junction kept 3 bases outside the gene matches. Looked up from germline, CDR1 is GTSNPN and CDR2 is SVGIG (reference sequence).

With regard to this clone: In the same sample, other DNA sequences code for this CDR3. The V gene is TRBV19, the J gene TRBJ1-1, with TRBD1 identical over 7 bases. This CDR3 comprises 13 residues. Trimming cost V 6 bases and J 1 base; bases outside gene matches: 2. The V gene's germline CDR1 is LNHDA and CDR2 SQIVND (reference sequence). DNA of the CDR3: TGTGCCAGTAGCCACAGGGGGAACACTGAAGCTTTCTTT. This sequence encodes CASSHRGNTEAFF. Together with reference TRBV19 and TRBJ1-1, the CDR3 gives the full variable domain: DGGITQSPKYLFRKEGQNVTLSCEQNLNHDAMYWYRQDPGQGLRLIYYSQIVNDFQKGDIAEGYSVSREKKESFPLTVTSAQKNPTAFYLCASSHRGNTEAFFGQGTRLTVV.

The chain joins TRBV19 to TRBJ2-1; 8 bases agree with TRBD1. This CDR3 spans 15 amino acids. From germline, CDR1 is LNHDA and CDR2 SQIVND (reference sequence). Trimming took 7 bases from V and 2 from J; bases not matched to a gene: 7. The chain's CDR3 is CASTHRTGPYNEQFF. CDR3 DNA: TGTGCCAGTACCCATCGGACAGGGCCCTACAATGAGCAGTTCTTC.

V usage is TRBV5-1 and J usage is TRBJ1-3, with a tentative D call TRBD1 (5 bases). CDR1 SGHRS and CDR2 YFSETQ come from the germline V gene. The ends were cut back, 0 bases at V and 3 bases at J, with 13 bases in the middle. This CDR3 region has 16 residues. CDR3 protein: CASSLDGHGFGNTIYF. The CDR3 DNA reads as TGCGCCAGCAGCTTGGATGGACATGGGTTTGGAAACACCATATATTTT.

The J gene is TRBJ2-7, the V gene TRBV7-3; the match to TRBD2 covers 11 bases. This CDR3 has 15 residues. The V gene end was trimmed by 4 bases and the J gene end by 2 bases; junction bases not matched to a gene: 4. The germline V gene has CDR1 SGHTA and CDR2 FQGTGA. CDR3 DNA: TGTGCCAGCAGCTATCCGGGACTAGCGGCCTACGAGCAGTACTTC. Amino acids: CASSYPGLAAYEQYF.

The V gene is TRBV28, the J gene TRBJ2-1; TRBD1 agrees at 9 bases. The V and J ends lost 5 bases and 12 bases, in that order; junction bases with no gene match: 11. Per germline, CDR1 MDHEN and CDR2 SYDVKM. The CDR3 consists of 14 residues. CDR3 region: CASSPGQGSIGQFF. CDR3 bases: TGTGCCAGCAGTCCGGGACAGGGATCGATCGGGCAGTTCTTC.

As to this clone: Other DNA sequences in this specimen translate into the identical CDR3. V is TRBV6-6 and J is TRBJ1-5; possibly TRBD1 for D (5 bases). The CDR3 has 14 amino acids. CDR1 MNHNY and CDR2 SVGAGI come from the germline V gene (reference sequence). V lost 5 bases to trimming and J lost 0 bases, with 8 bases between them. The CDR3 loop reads CASSQGYSNQPQHF. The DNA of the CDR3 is TGTGCCAGCAGTCAGGGATATAGCAATCAGCCCCAGCATTTT.

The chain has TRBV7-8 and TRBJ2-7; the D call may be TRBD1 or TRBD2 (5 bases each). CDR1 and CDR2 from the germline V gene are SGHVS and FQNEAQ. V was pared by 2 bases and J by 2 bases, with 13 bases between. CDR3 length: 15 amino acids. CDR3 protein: CASSLLPGSAYEQYF. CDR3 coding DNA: TGTGCCAGCAGCTTATTGCCAGGGAGCGCCTACGAGCAGTACTTC.